This T cell receptor (beta chain) originates from a study of vaccination and CD4 T cells after COVID-19 (dated by TCRdb to between 2022 and 2023). For context, the study as a whole: Convalescent patients had a positive SARS-CoV-2 result on nasal swab PCR, and of these patients, fewer than ten had mild disease and one had severe disease. Six males and four females were included in the convalescent cohort, with two Hispanic individuals, seven Caucasians, two Asians and one multiracial person represented. Post-COVID blood samples from convalescent patients were collected a median of about 110 days after diagnosis, with a range of 35 to 161 days. Control cultures used a CEFX viral epitope pool as positive control, an HIV-1 Nef peptide pool as negative control, or no peptide. Post-vaccine blood samples were obtained a median of approximately 74 days after the second vaccine dose, with a range of roughly 14 to 241 days. The cultures were stimulated with overlapping spike peptide pools from SARS-CoV-2 and from the common cold coronaviruses HCoV-NL63, HCoV-OC43 and HCoV-229E. The spike-specific CD4+ TCR repertoire was compared before and after mRNA vaccination in approximately ten COVID-19 convalescent patients and a handful of infection-naive healthy vaccine recipients. Two doses of either the Pfizer-BioNTech BNT162b2 vaccine (n=8) or the Moderna mRNA-1273 vaccine (n=2) were administered to participants. On the study overall, not on this receptor specifically: Of the vaccine-specific clones in convalescent patients, 304 of 307, or nearly all, reacted only to SARS-CoV-2 spike and did not cross-react with common cold coronaviruses. The number of convalescent patients in the study was relatively small, and the study did not examine early timepoints following natural infection. An increase in the median number of SARS-CoV-2-reactive clonotypes from 20 to 25 after infection to 38 after vaccination was observed, but the change was not found to be significant. In convalescent patients, a median 86.3% of post-vaccine SARS-CoV-2-reactive clones were detected only after vaccination, and vaccine-specific priming was suggested by this finding.

This clonotype was seen more than once but under ten times. What antigen it recognizes has not been identified. Per-base quality was not reported, and no clone a single base away is much larger than it. The library was made by PCR. DNA from cultured CD4+ T cells underwent TCR sequencing with the Oncomine TCR Beta short-read assay at the Johns Hopkins FTIC core. The QIAamp micro DNA kit was used to extract genomic DNA from the cultured CD4+ T cells. Oncomine TCR Beta libraries from cultured CD4+ T cells were pooled using unique dual indexes and sequenced on an Illumina iSeq 100. The original methods were these. Non-productive sequences were removed, and CDR3s not starting with C, not ending with F or W, or shorter than 7 amino acids were discarded. The MANAFEST web application identified antigen-specific clonotypes by comparing peptide-stimulated wells against reference wells and other culture wells. For a clone to be called positive, the clone needed an FDR below 0.05, an odds ratio above 5, and a productive frequency above 0.1% in at least two of three replicate wells. A clonotype counted as cross-reactive if it showed significant expansion both in the SARS-CoV-2 spike wells and in at least one common cold coronavirus spike condition. Using R version 3.6.1, CDR3 homology was evaluated through Levenshtein distances (stringdist) along with unrooted phylogenetic trees (ape). In TCRdb, the public reads were trimmed at Q25 with fastp and aligned with MiXCR, with productive beta chains retained. Each record represents a unique CDR3 protein, reported with the most common genes and DNA among its rows. V and J calls and clone size were set by TCRdb, not the authors. The sample table lists roughly 15,000 distinct CDR3 sequences, less than 55% of them with a count of one. The top ten clones comprise about 14% of the sample.

Reading the label with the study, this specimen's treatment or condition is: roughly nine-day PBMC culture with coronavirus spike peptide pools or control peptides (ViraFEST assay). The ViraFEST assay was used in the study, in which antigen-specific T cells were expanded with peptide pools and expanded clonotypes were subsequently identified by TCR sequencing. The convalescent patients' positive SARS-CoV-2 PCR tests were from March to December 2020, which was before the Alpha, Beta and Delta variants emerged in the United States. PBMCs were cultured at roughly 1.8 million per well in IMDM supplemented with roughly 5% human AB serum and roughly 10 IU/ml IL-2, with around 10 ug/ml peptide pools added. Half of the culture medium was replaced with fresh IL-2-containing medium on days 3 and 7. Once the cells had been in culture for about 10 days, the EasySep CD4+ T cell isolation kit was used to isolate CD4+ T cells by negative selection. Ficoll-Paque Plus gradient centrifugation was used to isolate PBMCs from whole blood, and the isolated PBMCs were then either used fresh or cryopreserved at -140C. Triplicate wells were generally used for each culture condition.

Trimming accounts for 6 bases at V and 1 base at J, while the number of junction bases matched to no gene is 5. In the germline V gene (reference sequence), CDR1 corresponds to DFQATT and CDR2 to SNEGSKA. The CDR3, cysteine through phenylalanine, is 13 amino acids long. Only the CDR3 DNA is retained, 39 bases long and in frame from the first base. This receptor chain uses TRBV20-1 and TRBJ1-1, and TRBD1 aligns with 7 junction nucleotides. The TCR was taken from a human donor who had recovered from COVID-19. Sequences were obtained from CD4+ T cells from blood, cultured in vitro. The sequenced DNA is TGCAGTGCCCAGGGACAGAGGAACACTGAAGCTTTCTTT. It is translated as CSAQGQRNTEAFF.